This T cell receptor beta chain comes out of a study of T cells after yellow fever vaccination. Study-wide context: Fractions with few cells were prepared using SMART-Seq v4 Ultra Low Input. Study-level points and caveats: Weaker in magnitude, the secondary response showed a faster peak on day 5 versus 15. Booster samples showed a return of most primary-vaccination clones (roughly 95% CD4, approximately 88% CD8).

By 5'RACE template switching, TCR cDNA was produced, with a universal primer site and UMIs added in the process. TCRdb redid the calling of the 5' RACE reads with MiXCR, one entry per CDR3 protein. The sample yields about 110,000 distinct CDR3 sequences, 7% to 8.5% seen once. This clonotype has ten or more counts. What it recognizes is unknown. With V trimmed by 2 bases and J by 5 bases, 6 bases remained unmatched. CDR1 MNHEY and CDR2 SVGAGI come from the germline V gene. This CDR3 has 16 residues. The source was CD8+ T cells sorted from PBMCs, collected 45 days after the yellow fever booster vaccination. This TCR was recovered from a man younger than 45 who received the YFV17D yellow fever vaccine. The rearrangement links TRBV6-5 to TRBJ2-2; 9 bases fit TRBD1. The CDR3 sequence is CASSYPQGAGTGELFF. The CDR3 region has the DNA TGTGCCAGCAGTTACCCACAGGGGGCAGGGACCGGGGAGCTGTTTTTT.